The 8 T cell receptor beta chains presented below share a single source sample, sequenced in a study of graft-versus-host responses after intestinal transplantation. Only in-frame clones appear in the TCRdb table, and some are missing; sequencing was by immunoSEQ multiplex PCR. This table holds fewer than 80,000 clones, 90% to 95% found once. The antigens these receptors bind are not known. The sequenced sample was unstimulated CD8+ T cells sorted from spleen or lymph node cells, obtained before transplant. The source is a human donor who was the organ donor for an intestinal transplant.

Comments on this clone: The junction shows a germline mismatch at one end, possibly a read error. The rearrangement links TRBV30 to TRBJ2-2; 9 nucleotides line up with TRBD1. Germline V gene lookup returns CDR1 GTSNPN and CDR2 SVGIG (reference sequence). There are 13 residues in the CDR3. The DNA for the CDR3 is TGTGCCTGGAGTGGACAGGGGGGCGGGAAGCTGTTTTTT. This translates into CAWSGQGGGKLFF.

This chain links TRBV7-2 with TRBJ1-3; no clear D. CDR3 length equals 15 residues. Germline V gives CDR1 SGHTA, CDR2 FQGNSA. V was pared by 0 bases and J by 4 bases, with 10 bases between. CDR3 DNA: TGTGCCAGCAGCTTAGCGGCGGCAGAAGGAAACACCATATATTTT. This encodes CASSLAAAEGNTIYF.

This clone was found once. The CDR3 loop reads CASSGQGASPYNEQFF. CDR3 DNA: TGTGCCAGCAGCGGGCAGGGGGCCTCGCCGTACAATGAGCAGTTCTTC. The chain recombines TRBV11-2 with TRBJ2-1; 8 bases line up with TRBD1. Germline CDR1 SGHAT, CDR2 FQNNGV. With V trimmed by 5 bases and J by 4 bases, 10 bases remained unmatched. This CDR3 comprises 16 residues.

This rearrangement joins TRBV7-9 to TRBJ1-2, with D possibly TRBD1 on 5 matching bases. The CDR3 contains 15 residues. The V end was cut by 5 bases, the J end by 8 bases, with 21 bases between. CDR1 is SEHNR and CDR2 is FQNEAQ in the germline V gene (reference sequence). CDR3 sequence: CASSDYGGVSEGYTF. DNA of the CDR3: TGTGCCAGCAGCGACTATGGGGGGGTCTCAGAGGGCTACACCTTC.

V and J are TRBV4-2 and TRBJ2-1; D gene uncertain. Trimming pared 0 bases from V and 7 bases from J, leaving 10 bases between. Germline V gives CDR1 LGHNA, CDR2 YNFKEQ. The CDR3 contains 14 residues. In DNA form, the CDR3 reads TGTGCCAGCAGCCAAGAGGCTAGTCAGAATGAGCAGTTCTTC. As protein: CASSQEASQNEQFF.

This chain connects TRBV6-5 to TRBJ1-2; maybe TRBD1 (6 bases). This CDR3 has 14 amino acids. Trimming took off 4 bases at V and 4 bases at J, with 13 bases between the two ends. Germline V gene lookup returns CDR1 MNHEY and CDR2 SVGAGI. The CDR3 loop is CASSSQGPGYGYTF. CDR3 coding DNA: TGTGCCAGCAGTTCCCAGGGGCCGGGCTATGGCTACACCTTC.

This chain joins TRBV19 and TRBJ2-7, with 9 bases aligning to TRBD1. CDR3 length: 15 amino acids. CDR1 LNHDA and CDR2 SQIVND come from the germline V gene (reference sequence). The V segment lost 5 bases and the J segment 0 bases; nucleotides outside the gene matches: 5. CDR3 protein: CASSAGQGSSYEQYF. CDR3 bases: TGTGCCAGTAGTGCGGGACAGGGAAGCTCCTACGAGCAGTACTTC.

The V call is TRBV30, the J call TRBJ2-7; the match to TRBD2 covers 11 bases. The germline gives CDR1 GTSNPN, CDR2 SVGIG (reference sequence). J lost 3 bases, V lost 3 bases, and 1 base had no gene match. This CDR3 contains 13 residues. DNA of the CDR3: TGTGCCTGGAGGACTAGCGGGAACTACGAGCAGTACTTC. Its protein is CAWRTSGNYEQYF.